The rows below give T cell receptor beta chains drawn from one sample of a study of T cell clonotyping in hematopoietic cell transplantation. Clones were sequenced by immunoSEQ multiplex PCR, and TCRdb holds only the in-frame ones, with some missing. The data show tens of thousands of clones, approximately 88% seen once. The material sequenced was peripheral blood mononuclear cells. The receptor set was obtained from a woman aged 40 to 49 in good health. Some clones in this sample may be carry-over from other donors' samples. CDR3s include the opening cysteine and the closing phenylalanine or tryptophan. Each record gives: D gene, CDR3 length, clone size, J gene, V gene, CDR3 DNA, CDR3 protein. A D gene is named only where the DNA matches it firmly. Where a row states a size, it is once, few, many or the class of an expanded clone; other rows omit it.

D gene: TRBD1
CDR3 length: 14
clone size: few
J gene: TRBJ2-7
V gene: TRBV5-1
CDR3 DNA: TGCGCCAGCAGGGCTGGACAGGGTACCTACGAGCAGTACTTC
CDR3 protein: CASRAGQGTYEQYF

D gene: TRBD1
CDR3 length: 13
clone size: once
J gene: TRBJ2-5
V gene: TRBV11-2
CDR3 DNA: TGTGCCAGCAGCCCGGACAGGGTAGGGACCCAGTACTTC
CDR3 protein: CASSPDRVGTQYF

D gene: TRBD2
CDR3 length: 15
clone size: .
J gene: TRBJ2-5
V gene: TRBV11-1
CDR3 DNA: TGTGCCAGCAGCTTAAAAGCGGGAGCTCAGGAGACCCAGTACTTC
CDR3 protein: CASSLKAGAQETQYF

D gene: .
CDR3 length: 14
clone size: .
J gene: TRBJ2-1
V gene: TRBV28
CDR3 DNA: TGTGCCAGCGACGGCGGGGCTTCCTACAATGAGCAGTTCTTC
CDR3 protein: CASDGGASYNEQFF

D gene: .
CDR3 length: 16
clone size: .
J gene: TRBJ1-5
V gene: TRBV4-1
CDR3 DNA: TGCGCCAGCAGCCCGAACGGGGGCCTGAAGAATCAGCCCCAGCATTTT
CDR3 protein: CASSPNGGLKNQPQHF

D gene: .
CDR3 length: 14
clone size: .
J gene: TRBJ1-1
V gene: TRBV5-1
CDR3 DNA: TGCGCCAGCAGCTTCCGGGGTAAGAACACTGAAGCTTTCTTT
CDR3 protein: CASSFRGKNTEAFF

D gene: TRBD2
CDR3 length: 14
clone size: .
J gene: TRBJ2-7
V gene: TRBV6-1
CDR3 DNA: TGTGCCAGCAGAGGAGGACTAGCGGGCTACGAGCAGTACTTC
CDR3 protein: CASRGGLAGYEQYF

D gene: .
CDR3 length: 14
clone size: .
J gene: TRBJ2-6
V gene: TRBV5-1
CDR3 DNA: TGCGCCAGCGAGGTGGGCGGTGGGGCCAACGTCCTGACTTTC
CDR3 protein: CASEVGGGANVLTF

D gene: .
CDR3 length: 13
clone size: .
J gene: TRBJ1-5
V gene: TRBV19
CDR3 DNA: TGTGCCAGTAGTATGGTTGGGAATCAGCCCCAGCATTTT
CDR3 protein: CASSMVGNQPQHF

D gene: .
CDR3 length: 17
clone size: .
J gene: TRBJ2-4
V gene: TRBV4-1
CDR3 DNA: TGCGCCAGCAGCCTAGCCGGGGCGGGGCATTCCGAAAACATTCAGTACTTC
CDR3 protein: CASSLAGAGHSENIQYF

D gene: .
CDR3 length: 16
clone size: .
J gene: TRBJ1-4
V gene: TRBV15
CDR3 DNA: TGTGCCACCAGCAGAGATCTTAGGGACCTAGGGGAAAAACTGTTTTTT
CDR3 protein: CATSRDLRDLGEKLFF

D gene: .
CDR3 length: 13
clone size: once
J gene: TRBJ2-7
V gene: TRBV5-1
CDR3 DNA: TGCGCCAGCAGAAGGGAAAGCTCCTACGAGCAGTACTTC
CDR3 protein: CASRRESSYEQYF

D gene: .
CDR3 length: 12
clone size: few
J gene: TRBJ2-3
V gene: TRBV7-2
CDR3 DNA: TGTGCCAGCAGTCAAATGGCAGGGACGGCGCATTTT
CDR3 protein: CASSQMAGTAHF

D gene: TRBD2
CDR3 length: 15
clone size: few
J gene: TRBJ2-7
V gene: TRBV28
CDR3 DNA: TGTGCCAGCAGTTTGGCCCGGACTAGCGGCTACGAGCAGTACTTC
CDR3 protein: CASSLARTSGYEQYF

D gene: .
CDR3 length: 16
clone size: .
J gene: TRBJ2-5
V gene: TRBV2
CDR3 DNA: TGTGCCAGCACAATTAGATATTTTTTGGGGGAAGAGACCCAGTACTTC
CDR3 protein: CASTIRYFLGEETQYF

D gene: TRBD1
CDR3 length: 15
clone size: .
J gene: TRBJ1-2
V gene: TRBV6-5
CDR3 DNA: TGTGCCAGCAGTTACGGTGGACAGGGGGCGAGGGGCTACACCTTC
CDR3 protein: CASSYGGQGARGYTF

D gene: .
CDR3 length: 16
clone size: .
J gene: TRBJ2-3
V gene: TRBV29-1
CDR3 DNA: TGCAGCGTTGAAGATGTTTACCAGGAGGGGACAGATACGCAGTATTTT
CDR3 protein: CSVEDVYQEGTDTQYF

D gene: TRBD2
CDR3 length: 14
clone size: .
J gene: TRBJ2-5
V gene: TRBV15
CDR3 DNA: TGTGCCACCAGCAGATCAGCGGGAGGGGAGACCCAGTACTTC
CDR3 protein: CATSRSAGGETQYF

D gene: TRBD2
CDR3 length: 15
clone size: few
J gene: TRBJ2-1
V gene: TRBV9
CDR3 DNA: TGTGCCAGCAGCGCGGGACTAGCCCCCTACAATGAGCAGTTCTTC
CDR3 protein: CASSAGLAPYNEQFF

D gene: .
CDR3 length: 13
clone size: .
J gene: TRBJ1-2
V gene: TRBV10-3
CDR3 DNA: TGTGCCACCGGTGGCTTACTGAACTATGGCTACACCTTC
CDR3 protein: CATGGLLNYGYTF

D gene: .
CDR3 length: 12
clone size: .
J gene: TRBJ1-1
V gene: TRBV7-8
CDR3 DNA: TGTGCCAGCAGCTTAGTTTCTGGGGAAGCTTTCTTT
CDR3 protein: CASSLVSGEAFF

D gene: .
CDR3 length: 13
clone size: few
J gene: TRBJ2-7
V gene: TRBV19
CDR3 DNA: TGTGCCAGTATTGGCAGGGGTCTATACGAGCAGTACTTC
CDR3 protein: CASIGRGLYEQYF

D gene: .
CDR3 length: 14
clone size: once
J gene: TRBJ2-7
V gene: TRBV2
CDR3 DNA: TGTGCCAGCAACCTGGGGGGGCTCACATACGAGCAGTACTTC
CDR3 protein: CASNLGGLTYEQYF

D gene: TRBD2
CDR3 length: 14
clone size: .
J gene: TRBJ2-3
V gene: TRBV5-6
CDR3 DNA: TGTGCCAGCAGCTTAGGACTAGTGGGAGATACGCAGTATTTT
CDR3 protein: CASSLGLVGDTQYF

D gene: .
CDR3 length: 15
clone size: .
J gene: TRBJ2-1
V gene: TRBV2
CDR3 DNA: TGTGCCAGCAGTGGGACCTTTAGCTCCTACAATGAGCAGTTCTTC
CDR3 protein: CASSGTFSSYNEQFF

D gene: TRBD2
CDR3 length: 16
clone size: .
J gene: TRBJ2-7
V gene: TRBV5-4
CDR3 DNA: TGTGCCAGCAGCTCCTTACATACGCGGGGGTCCTACGAGCAGTACTTC
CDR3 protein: CASSSLHTRGSYEQYF

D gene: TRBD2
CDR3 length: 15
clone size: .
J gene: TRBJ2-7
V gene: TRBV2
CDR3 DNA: TGTGCCAGCAGTGGGGGGCTAGCGGGGGCCTACGAGCAGTACTTC
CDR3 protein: CASSGGLAGAYEQYF

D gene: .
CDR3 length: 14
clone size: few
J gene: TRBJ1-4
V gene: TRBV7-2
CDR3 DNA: TGTGCCAGCAGCTTAGCTACAACTAATGAAAAACTGTTTTTT
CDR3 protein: CASSLATTNEKLFF

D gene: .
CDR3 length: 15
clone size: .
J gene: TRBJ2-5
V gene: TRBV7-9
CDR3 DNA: TGTGCCAGCAGCTTAGACTTGGAGGGGAGAGAGACCCAGTACTTC
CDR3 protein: CASSLDLEGRETQYF

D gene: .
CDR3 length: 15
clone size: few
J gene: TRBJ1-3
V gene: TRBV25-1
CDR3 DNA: TGTGCCAGCAGTGAATACCCTCCACCTCGGAACACCATATATTTT
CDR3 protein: CASSEYPPPRNTIYF

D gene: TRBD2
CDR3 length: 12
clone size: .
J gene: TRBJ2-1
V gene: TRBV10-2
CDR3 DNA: TGCGCCAGCACCGGGGGGACTACAGAGCAGTTCTTC
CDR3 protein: CASTGGTTEQFF

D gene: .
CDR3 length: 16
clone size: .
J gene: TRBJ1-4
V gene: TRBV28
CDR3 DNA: TGTGCCAGCAGTTTACCGTCGGGGATCGGGGCAGAAAAACTGTTTTTT
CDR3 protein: CASSLPSGIGAEKLFF

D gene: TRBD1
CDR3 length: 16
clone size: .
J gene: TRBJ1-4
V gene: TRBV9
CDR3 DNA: TGTGCCAGCAGCGCCGATGTGGGACAGAATAATGAAAAACTGTTTTTT
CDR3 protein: CASSADVGQNNEKLFF

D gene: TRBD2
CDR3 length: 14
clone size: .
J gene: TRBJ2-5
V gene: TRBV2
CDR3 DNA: TGTGCCGGGGGGACTAGCGGGAGTAGGGAGACCCAGTACTTC
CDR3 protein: CAGGTSGSRETQYF

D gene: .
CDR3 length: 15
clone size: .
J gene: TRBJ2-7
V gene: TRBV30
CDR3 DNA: TGTGCCTGGAGCCCTCGGGGGAGTGGGAGCTACGAGCAGTACTTC
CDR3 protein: CAWSPRGSGSYEQYF

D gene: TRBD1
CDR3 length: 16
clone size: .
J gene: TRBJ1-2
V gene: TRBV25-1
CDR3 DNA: TGTGCCAGCAGCCCGCCGACCGGGACAGGGGCGGAAGGCTACACCTTC
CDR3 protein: CASSPPTGTGAEGYTF

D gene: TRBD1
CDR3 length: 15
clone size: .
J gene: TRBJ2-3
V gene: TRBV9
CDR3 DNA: TGTGCCAGCAGCGAACAGCGGGACAGGGTGGATACGCAGTATTTT
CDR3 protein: CASSEQRDRVDTQYF

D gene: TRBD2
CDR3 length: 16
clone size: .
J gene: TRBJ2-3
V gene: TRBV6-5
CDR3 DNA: TGTGCCAGCAGTTACTCAGGACTAGCGGGCACAGATACGCAGTATTTT
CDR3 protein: CASSYSGLAGTDTQYF

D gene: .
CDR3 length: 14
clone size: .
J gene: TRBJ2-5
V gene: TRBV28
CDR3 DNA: TGTGCCAGCAGCGCGACAGGAAGAGAGGAGACCCAGTACTTC
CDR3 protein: CASSATGREETQYF

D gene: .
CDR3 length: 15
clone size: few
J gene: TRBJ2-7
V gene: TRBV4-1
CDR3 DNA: TGCGCCAGCAGCCAAGAAAGCAGGCCCACCTACGAGCAGTACTTC
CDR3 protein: CASSQESRPTYEQYF

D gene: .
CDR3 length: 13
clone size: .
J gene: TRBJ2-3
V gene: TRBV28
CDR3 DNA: TGTGCCAGCGGGAGAAGTTCTTTAGATACGCAGTATTTT
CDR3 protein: CASGRSSLDTQYF

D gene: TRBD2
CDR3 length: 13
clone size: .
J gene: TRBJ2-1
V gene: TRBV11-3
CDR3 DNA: TGTGCCAGCAGCAGCGGGAGGTACAATGAGCAGTTCTTC
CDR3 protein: CASSSGRYNEQFF

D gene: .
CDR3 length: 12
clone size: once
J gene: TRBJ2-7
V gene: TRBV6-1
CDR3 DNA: TGTGCCAGCAGTGGCCAGGTGTACGAGCAGTACTTC
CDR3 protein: CASSGQVYEQYF

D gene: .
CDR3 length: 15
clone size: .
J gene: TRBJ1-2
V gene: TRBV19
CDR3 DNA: TGTGCCAGTAGTATAGATCTGAAGGACGCCTATGGCTACACCTTC
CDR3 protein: CASSIDLKDAYGYTF

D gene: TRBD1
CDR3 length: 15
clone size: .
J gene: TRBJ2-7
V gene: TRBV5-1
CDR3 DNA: TGCGCCAGCAGCCCCACAGGGGGCGCATCCTACGAGCAGTACTTC
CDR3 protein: CASSPTGGASYEQYF

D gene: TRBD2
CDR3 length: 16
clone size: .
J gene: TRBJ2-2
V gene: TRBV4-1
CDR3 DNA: TGCGCCAGCAGCCAAGACCTAGCGGGGAACACCGGGGAGCTGTTTTTT
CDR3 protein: CASSQDLAGNTGELFF